Presented here are 10 T cell receptor beta chains from one specimen sequenced in a study of blood T cell repertoires in COVID-19. Using immunoSEQ multiplex PCR, the repertoire was profiled, and TCRdb retains in-frame clones only, with some absent. The table lists 110,000 to 150,000 clones, over 75% of them singletons. The sample comprised peripheral blood. The receptors were sampled from a human donor in a cohort sampled during active COVID-19.

The count of this clone is one. The chain couples TRBV10-3 to TRBJ2-2; TRBD2 agrees at 9 bases. This CDR3 is built from 16 residues. Unmatched junction bases numbered 9, after V lost 5 bases and J lost 5 bases. CDR1 is ENHRY and CDR2 is SYGVKD in the germline V gene. The CDR3 DNA follows: TGTGCCATCAGTCCTCCGGGACTAGCAACTACCGGGGAGCTGTTTTTT. Amino acids: CAISPPGLATTGELFF.

This sequence joins TRBV2 and TRBJ2-7; 9 bases agree with TRBD1. The CDR3 is made up of 16 amino acids. With V trimmed by 7 bases and J by 2 bases, 12 bases remained unmatched. CDR1 is SNHLY and CDR2 is FYNNEI in the germline V gene. The CDR3 loop is CASNHPRQGGTYEQYF. The CDR3, as DNA: TGTGCCAGCAATCATCCTAGACAGGGGGGGACCTACGAGCAGTACTTC.

This clone occurred once. This rearrangement joins TRBV3-1 (or the pseudogene TRBV3-2) to TRBJ2-1; 14 bases align to TRBD2. Trimming at V came to 4 bases and at J to 9 bases, leaving 8 bases not matched to a gene. This CDR3 contains 16 residues. Germline CDR1 is LGHDT and CDR2 is YNNKEL (reference sequence). The CDR3 DNA sequence: TGTGCCAGCAGCCCTCGACTAGCGGGAGGGCCGGGTGAGCAGTTCTTC. As protein: CASSPRLAGGPGEQFF.

This clone was detected only once. The CDR3 sequence: CAFDRGTSLLAFF. CDR3 nucleotides: TGTGCCTTTGACAGGGGTACTTCCCTGCTGGCTTTCTTT. V usage is TRBV30 and J usage is TRBJ1-1; 8 positions match TRBD1. Germline-derived CDR1 and CDR2 are GTSNPN and SVGIG (reference sequence). The CDR3 is 13 amino acids. With V trimmed by 7 bases and J by 11 bases, 15 bases remained unmatched.

This clone has only a few counts. The rearrangement links TRBV7-6 to TRBJ2-2, with a weak D call TRBD1 (6 bases). CDR1 is SGHVS, CDR2 FNYEAQ, per germline. The CDR3 extends over 15 amino acids. Trimming left V 5 bases short and J 2 bases short, with 12 bases between. This CDR3 reads CASSPGQLNTGELFF. The CDR3 bases are TGTGCCAGCAGCCCAGGACAGCTTAACACCGGGGAGCTGTTTTTT.

The chain employs TRBV6-5 and TRBJ1-5; TRBD1 aligns across 8 bases. The CDR3 sequence is 14 residues long. The junction had 6 bases not matched to a gene; V was cut back by 6 bases and J by 5 bases. Per germline, CDR1 MNHEY and CDR2 SVGAGI. Here the CDR3 DNA reads TGTGCCAGCAGGCCTTCAGGGGGCGATCAGCCCCAGCATTTT. Its protein product is CASRPSGGDQPQHF.

The V call is TRBV21-1, the J call TRBJ1-3; the table's TRBD1 call for D was not verified on the DNA. TRBV21-1 is a pseudogene. This CDR3 has 15 residues. CDR3 loop: CASSKVGSSGNTIYF. In DNA, the CDR3 is TGTGCCAGCAGCAAAGTTGGCAGCTCTGGAAACACCATATATTTT.

This sequence joins TRBV25-1 and TRBJ1-2, with 12 positions matching TRBD1. V lost 4 bases to trimming and J lost 4 bases; unmatched junction nucleotides: 7. In germline, CDR1 is MGHDK, CDR2 SYGVNS. This CDR3 spans 16 amino acids. As DNA, the CDR3 is TGTGCCAGCAGTGGGGGGACAGGGGGCGTACTCTATGGCTACACCTTC. It codes for CASSGGTGGVLYGYTF.

The chain carries TRBV7-3 and TRBJ2-5, with no clear D. The length of the CDR3 is 13 residues. Trimming took off 2 bases at V and 2 bases at J, with 6 bases between the two ends. The V gene's germline CDR1 is SGHTA and CDR2 FQGTGA. The CDR3 spells CASSLSSQETQYF. As DNA, the CDR3 is TGTGCCAGCAGCTTATCTAGTCAAGAGACCCAGTACTTC. Full variable domain (rest looked up from reference TRBV7-3 and TRBJ2-5): GAGVSQTPSNKVTEKGKYVELRCDPISGHTALYWYRQSLGQGPEFLIYFQGTGAADDSGLPNDRFFAVRPEGSVSTLKIQRTERGDSAVYLCASSLSSQETQYFGPGTRLLVL.

There are a few counts of this clone. The chain uses TRBV12-3 or TRBV12-4 and TRBJ1-1; no clear D gene. With 3 bases removed from V and 6 bases from J, the gap between germline ends came to 8 bases. The CDR3 runs to 12 residues. The CDR3 loop reads CASSLEISEAFF. DNA of the CDR3: TGTGCCAGCAGTTTGGAGATTTCTGAAGCTTTCTTT.